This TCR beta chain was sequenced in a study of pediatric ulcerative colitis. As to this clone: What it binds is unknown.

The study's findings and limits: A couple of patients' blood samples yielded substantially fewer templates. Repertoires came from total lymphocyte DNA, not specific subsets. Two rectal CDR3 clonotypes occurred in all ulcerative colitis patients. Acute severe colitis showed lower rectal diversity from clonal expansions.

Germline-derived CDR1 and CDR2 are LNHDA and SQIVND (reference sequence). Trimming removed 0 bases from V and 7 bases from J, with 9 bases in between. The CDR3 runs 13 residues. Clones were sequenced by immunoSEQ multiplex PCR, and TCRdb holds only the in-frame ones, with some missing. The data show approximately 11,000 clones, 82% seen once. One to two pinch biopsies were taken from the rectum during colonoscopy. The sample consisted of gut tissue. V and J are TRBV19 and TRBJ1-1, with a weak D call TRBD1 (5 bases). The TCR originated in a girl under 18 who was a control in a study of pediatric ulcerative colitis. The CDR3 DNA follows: TGTGCCAGTAGTATAGATGGGGCAGTTGAAGCTTTCTTT. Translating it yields CASSIDGAVEAFF.